The T cell receptor beta chain under discussion was sequenced for a study of T cell responses to AZD1222 COVID-19 vaccine. The table came from immunoSEQ multiplex PCR; TCRdb's copy has only in-frame clones and leaves some out. The repertoire holds 85,000 or so clones, with over 80% as singletons. Remarks on this clone: Its antigen is undetermined.

Regarding the study as a whole: In a largely white British group with more females than males, clonal diversity was possibly underestimated. Distributed over spike, vaccine-associated CD4 TCRs predominated at 160-218 and 743-854.

With 6 bases removed from V and 5 bases from J, the gap between germline ends came to 10 bases. CDR3 length: 12 residues. Germline V gene lookup returns CDR1 MNHEY and CDR2 SMNVEV (reference sequence). The chain joins TRBV27 to TRBJ1-1, with D tentatively TRBD1 (6 bases). The TCR originated in an adult who received the AZD1222 COVID-19 vaccine. Sequenced here: peripheral blood, sampled 28 days after the second AZD1222 dose. CDR3 in DNA: TGTGCCAGCAGCATAACAGGGACTGAAGCTTTCTTT. Amino acid sequence: CASSITGTEAFF.